This T cell receptor beta chain was captured in a study of CD8+CD57+ T cells in acquired aplastic anemia. There are 14 residues in the CDR3. CDR1 is DFQATT, CDR2 SNEGSKA, per germline (reference sequence). The template used for profiling TCR beta VDJ and CDR3 was genomic DNA. TCRdb reprocessed the reads with MiXCR, giving one entry per CDR3 protein. The table has some 290,000 distinct CDR3 sequences, roughly 50% seen once. There are many counts of this clonotype. The antigen is undetermined. The germline gene is not matched at one end of the junction; a read error may be the cause. The study, taken as a whole, reports: Patients and controls had in common fewer than 30 CD8+ CDR3 sequences.

The sequence was obtained from a human donor with severe aplastic anemia or a healthy control (not recorded which). Sequenced input: sorted CD4+, CD8+, or CD8+CD57+ T cells (not recorded which) from PBMCs. This chain links TRBV20-1 with TRBJ2-7; perhaps TRBD1 as D (6 bases). CDR3 DNA: TGCAGTGCCAGAGACAGGCCCAGCGCCGACGAGCAGTACTTC. Translation gives CSARDRPSADEQYF.